This TCR beta chain was recorded in a study of blood T cell repertoires in COVID-19. Study summary: Samples representing acute and convalescent COVID-19 were sourced from the United States, Italy and Spain.

The CDR3 is made up of 13 amino acids. The V segment lost 6 bases and the J segment 5 bases; nucleotides outside the gene matches: 6. Germline V gives CDR1 SQVTM, CDR2 ANQGSEA. Participant ages covered roughly 18 to 89 years across approximately 25 US areas. Cohorts were determined from participant-reported clinical history. Data came from immunoSEQ multiplex PCR; TCRdb stores just in-frame clones and leaves some out. The data hold about 340,000 clones, with approximately 83% observed a single time. Material: PBMCs or T cells enriched from blood (not recorded which). The source is a woman aged 40 to 50 with acute COVID-19. The chain recombines TRBV29-1 with TRBJ2-3; 9 nucleotides align to TRBD2. The CDR3 bases are TGCAGCGTAGTAGCGGGGGTGGGAGATACGCAGTATTTT. This sequence encodes CSVVAGVGDTQYF.